This entry concerns a single T cell receptor beta chain. Its antigen is not identified. This CDR3 is built from 16 residues. The V gene's germline CDR1 is MNHEY and CDR2 SVGAGI. With a J-beta primer mix and a sample-barcoded 5' primer, a second PCR ran 7 to 11 cycles. TCRdb processed the 5' RACE reads anew with MiXCR; each CDR3 protein has one entry. The data contain 700,000 to 850,000 distinct CDR3 sequences, around half of them seen just once; the ten biggest clones take up approximately 40%. This record comes from a study of blood T cells in healthy people across ages. Broader study findings: Across the age range, TCR beta diversity per million T cells fell in a roughly linear way.

This chain uses TRBV6-5 with TRBJ2-7; the D gene is possibly TRBD1 (6 bases). The J call may be wrong; the DNA end is better matched by TRBJ2-5. The source is an elderly man in good health. Sequenced material: blood. CDR3 coding DNA: TGTGCCAGCAGAACAGACAGGCGAAACACCCAAGAGACCCAGTACTTC. It translates to CASRTDRRNTQETQYF.